A selection of T cell receptor beta chains follows, all from one sample in a study of CD8+ T cells in alopecia areata. TCRdb's table, derived via immunoSEQ multiplex PCR, lists solely in-frame clones and lacks some. Altogether roughly 6,100 clones are present, 55% to 65% being singletons, with the ten largest covering around 9.4%. The input for sequencing was skin, taken between weeks 30 and 35, from a patient treated with tofacitinib. The receptors were sampled from a human donor with alopecia areata. Each CDR3 is given with its conserved first and last residue. The D gene is left open where the match is weak. The size field is filled for only some rows; it gives once, few, many or a size class.

TGTGCCAGCCTTTCGTGGGCCCAGCGCAGAAACACCATATATTTT CASLSWAQRRNTIYF TRBV21-1 . TRBJ1-3 .
TGTGCCAGCAGCCCCGGGGAGGGTCTCTACGAGCAGTACTTC CASSPGEGLYEQYF TRBV9 TRBD2 TRBJ2-7 .
TGTGCCAGCTCACCACGTCGACAGGGGGGACAGAACACTGAAGCTTTCTTT CASSPRRQGGQNTEAFF TRBV18 TRBD1 TRBJ1-1 .
TGTGCCAGCAGCTTTTTTTCGTGGGGGGAAAAACTGTTTTTT CASSFFSWGEKLFF TRBV13 . TRBJ1-4 .
TGTGCCAGCAGCGCCTTTGGACAGGGGAACACCGGGGAGCTGTTTTTT CASSAFGQGNTGELFF TRBV7-9 TRBD1 TRBJ2-2 .
TGCGCCAGCAGCTTGTGGGGGGACCAAGAGACCCAGTACTTC CASSLWGDQETQYF TRBV5-1 . TRBJ2-5 .
TGTGCCAGCAGTTTCGGGGGGCTTAGTGAAGCTTTCTTT CASSFGGLSEAFF TRBV6-6 . TRBJ1-1 few
TGTGCCAGCAGCCTGGGGCGGACCTACAATGAGCAGTTCTTC CASSLGRTYNEQFF TRBV14 . TRBJ2-1 .
TGTGCCAGCCGCGGCCGTAATGAAGCTTTCTTT CASRGRNEAFF TRBV6-5 . TRBJ1-1 .
TGTGCCAGCAGAGTAGCGAATACAGATACGCAGTATTTT CASRVANTDTQYF TRBV6-9 . TRBJ2-3 .
TGTGCCAGCAGCTTGTCGTTCGGGACAGGGTTCTACGAGCAGTACTTC CASSLSFGTGFYEQYF TRBV5-4 TRBD1 TRBJ2-7 .
TGTGCCAGCAATACTTATAATTCACCCCTCCACTTT CASNTYNSPLHF TRBV6-6 . TRBJ1-6 .
TGTGCCAGCAGCCATAGCGGGAGGGCCGGGGAGACCCAGTACTTC CASSHSGRAGETQYF TRBV6-5 TRBD2 TRBJ2-5 .
TGCGCCAGCAGCTTGGGCGGCCCGGACAGCGGCACTGAAGCTTTCTTT CASSLGGPDSGTEAFF TRBV5-1 . TRBJ1-1 few